This TCR beta chain emerged from a study of regulatory T cells in long-lasting Graves disease. General study results and limits: Persistent Graves' patients showed less TCR diversity than newly diagnosed ones.

CDR1 is DFQATT and CDR2 is SNEGSKA in the germline V gene (reference sequence). The ends were cut back, 5 bases at V and 2 bases at J, with 15 bases in the middle. The CDR3 extends over 14 amino acids. Sequencing libraries for TCR beta were prepared with iRepertoire HTBI primers and Arm-PCR of CDR3 regions. TCRdb re-called the multiplex PCR reads through MiXCR, storing one row per CDR3 protein. The profile shows around 250,000 distinct CDR3 sequences, about 20% of them singletons. This clonotype was observed at least ten times. Its antigen is unknown. Indicated time point: newly diagnosed GD, antithyroid drugs for less than 3 months. The TCR library used RNA extracted from PBMCs. The EDTA tubes were filled with around 8.5 milliliters of drawn peripheral blood. These data were also filed under a second study, of T cells in Graves' hyperthyroidism and ophthalmopathy. That report adds: The study used the HTBI primer set for a first-round RT-PCR of the TCR CDR3.

The receptor was derived from a woman aged 30 to 39 with Graves disease. Sequenced material: peripheral blood mononuclear cells (PBMCs), taken at new diagnosis, from a patient treated with antithyroid drugs. This chain links TRBV20-1 with TRBJ2-5; weak D call: TRBD2 (5 bases). CDR3 amino acids: CSAGDWTEQETQYF. CDR3 DNA sequence: TGCAGTGCTGGGGATTGGACTGAACAAGAGACCCAGTACTTC.